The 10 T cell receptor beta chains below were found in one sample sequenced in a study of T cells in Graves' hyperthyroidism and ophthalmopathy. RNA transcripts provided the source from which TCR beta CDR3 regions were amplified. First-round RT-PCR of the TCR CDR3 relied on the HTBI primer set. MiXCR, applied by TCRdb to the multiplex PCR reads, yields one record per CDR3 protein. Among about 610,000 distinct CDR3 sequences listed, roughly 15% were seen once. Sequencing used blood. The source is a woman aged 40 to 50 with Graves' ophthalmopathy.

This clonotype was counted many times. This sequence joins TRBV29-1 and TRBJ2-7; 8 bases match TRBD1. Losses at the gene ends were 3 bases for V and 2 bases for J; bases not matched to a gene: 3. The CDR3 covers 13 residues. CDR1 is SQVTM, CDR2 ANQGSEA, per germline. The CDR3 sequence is CSVEGQDPYEQYF. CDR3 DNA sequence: TGCAGCGTTGAGGGACAGGACCCCTACGAGCAGTACTTC.

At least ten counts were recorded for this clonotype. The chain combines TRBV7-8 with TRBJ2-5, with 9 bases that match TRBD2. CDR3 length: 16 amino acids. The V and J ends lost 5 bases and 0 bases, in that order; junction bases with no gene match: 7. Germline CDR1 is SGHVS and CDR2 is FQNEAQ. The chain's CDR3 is CASSLGVAGDQETQYF. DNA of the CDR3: TGTGCCAGCAGCCTAGGGGTAGCGGGAGACCAAGAGACCCAGTACTTC. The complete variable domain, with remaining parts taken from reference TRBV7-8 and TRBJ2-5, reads GAGVSQSPRYKVAKRGQDVALRCDPISGHVSLFWYQQALGQGPEFLTYFQNEAQLDKSGLPSDRFFAERPEGSVSTLKIQRTQQEDSAVYLCASSLGVAGDQETQYFGPGTRLLVL.

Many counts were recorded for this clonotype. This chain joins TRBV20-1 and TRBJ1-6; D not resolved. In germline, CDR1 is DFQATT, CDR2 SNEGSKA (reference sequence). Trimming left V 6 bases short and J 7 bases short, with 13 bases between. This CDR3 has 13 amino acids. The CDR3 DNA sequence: TGCAGTGCCCTGAACACGGCAAATTCACCCCTCCACTTT. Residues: CSALNTANSPLHF.

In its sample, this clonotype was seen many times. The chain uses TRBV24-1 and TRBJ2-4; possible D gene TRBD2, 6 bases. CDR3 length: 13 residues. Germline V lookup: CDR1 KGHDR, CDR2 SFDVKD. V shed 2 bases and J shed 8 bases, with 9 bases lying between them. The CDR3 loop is CATSDWSGDIQYF. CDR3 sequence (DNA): TGTGCCACCAGTGATTGGTCGGGGGACATTCAGTACTTC.

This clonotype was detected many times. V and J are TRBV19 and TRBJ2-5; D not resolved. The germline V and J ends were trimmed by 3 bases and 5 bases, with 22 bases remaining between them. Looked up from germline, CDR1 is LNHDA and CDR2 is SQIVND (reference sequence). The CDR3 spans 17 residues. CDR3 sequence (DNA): TGTGCCAGTAGTATGGTTATAGGAGAGCCCCTCCTGGAGACCCAGTACTTC. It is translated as CASSMVIGEPLLETQYF.

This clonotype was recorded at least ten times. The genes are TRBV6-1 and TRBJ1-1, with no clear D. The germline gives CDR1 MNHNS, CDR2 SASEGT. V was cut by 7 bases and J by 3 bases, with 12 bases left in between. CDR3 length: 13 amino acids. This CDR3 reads CASTITEDTEAFF. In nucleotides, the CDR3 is TGTGCCAGCACCATAACTGAGGACACTGAAGCTTTCTTT.

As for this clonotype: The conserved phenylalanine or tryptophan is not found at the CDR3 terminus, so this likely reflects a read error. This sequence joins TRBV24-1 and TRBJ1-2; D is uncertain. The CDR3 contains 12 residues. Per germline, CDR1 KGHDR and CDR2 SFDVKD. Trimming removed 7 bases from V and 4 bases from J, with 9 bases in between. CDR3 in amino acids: CATSPDGYGYTS. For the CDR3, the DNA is TGTGCCACCAGCCCGGACGGCTATGGCTACACCTCA.

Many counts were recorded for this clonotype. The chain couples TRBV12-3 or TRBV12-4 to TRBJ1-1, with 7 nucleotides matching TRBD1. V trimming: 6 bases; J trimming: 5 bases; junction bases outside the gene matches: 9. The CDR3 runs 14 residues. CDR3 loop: CASRPRQGQTEAFF. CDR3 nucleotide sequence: TGTGCCAGCAGGCCCCGACAGGGCCAAACTGAAGCTTTCTTT.

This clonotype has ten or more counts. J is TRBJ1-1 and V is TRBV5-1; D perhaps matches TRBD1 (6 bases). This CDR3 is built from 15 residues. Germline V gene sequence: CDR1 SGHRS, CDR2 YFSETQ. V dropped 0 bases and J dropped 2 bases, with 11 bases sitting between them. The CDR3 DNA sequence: TGCGCCAGCAGCTTGGTTGTTGGGGGCAACACTGAAGCTTTCTTT. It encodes CASSLVVGGNTEAFF.

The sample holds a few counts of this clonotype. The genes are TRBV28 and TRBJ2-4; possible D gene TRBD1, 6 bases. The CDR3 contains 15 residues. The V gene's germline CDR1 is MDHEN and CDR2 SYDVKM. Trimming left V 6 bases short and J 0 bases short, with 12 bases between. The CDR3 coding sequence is TGTGCCAGCAGCCCTTGGGACATAGCCAAAAACATTCAGTACTTC. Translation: CASSPWDIAKNIQYF.